This T cell receptor beta chain was captured in a study of CD8 T cells in Susac syndrome. It was with random hexamers that about 0.45 to 1 ug RNA was reverse transcribed. TCRdb re-called the immunoSEQ multiplex PCR reads through MiXCR, storing one row per CDR3 protein. The top ten clones hold around 0.12% of a sample with 90,000 to 150,000 distinct CDR3 sequences, roughly 92% of them seen once. The germline V gene encodes CDR1 SGHDT and CDR2 YYEEEE. Trimming cost V 3 bases and J 4 bases; bases outside gene matches: 7. The CDR3 sequence is 15 residues long. This clonotype was sampled from a human donor in good health. The rearrangement uses TRBV5-6 and TRBJ2-4, with 7 bases lining up with TRBD1. Sequencing was performed on CD8+ T cells from PBMCs. CDR3 amino acids: CASSYLGTAKNIQYF. The CDR3 DNA reads TGTGCCAGCAGCTACCTCGGGACAGCTAAAAACATTCAGTACTTC.